This T cell receptor beta chain came from a study of shared clonotypes between healthy human individuals (dated by TCRdb to 2020 to 2021). The study in broad terms: The cohort comprised two women and a few men aged 18 to 49 years. Between about 0.8 and 9 billion PBMCs per donor were obtained by leukapheresis. To increase sequencing depth and limit assay-specific biases, different laboratories used diverse techniques to prepare libraries and sequence TCR repertoires. For each donor, CD4 naive and CD4 memory were each given three plates, CD8 naive was given two plates, and CD8 memory was given one plate. To estimate repertoire size and how much clonotypes are shared between individuals, the study performed deep sequencing of blood TCR repertoires from 4 to 6 healthy adults. Summary of the overall study and its limitations: About 5% of naive CD4, more than 3% of naive CD8, around 2.3% of memory CD4, and roughly 0.4% of memory CD8 clonotypes were shared across four donors. Pairwise subsampling led to the expectation that sequencing depth would affect the degree of clonotype sharing among donors. Because the study included only a small number of donors, the genetic and exposure-history diversity represented was limited. Higher generation probabilities were observed for clonotypes shared by all four sorted-subset donors than for non-shared clonotypes. Sampling was limited to blood, and TCR repertoires in tissue likely differ from TCR repertoires in blood. Incomplete sequencing was indicated by rarefaction of sorted-subset datasets, despite the large sequencing depth. Larger estimated clonotype richness was generally found for naive subsets than for memory subsets.

Worth noting for this clone: No cognate antigen has been identified for it. No qualities accompany the bases; no much larger clone lies one base away.

Using the deep immunoSEQ assay, multiplex PCR amplified TCR CDR3 regions from genomic DNA. Extracted genomic DNA from each cell subset was spread evenly across all wells of several immunoSEQ 96-well plates, with each plate serving as a replicate. For sorted subsets, each replicate PCR was loaded with about 0.2 ug genomic DNA, equivalent to 30,000 or so T cell genomes. The purified libraries were quantified using a Qubit 3.0 fluorometer, sized with a Bioanalyzer 2100, and then quantified again using the KAPA Library Quantification kit. Every immunoSEQ 96-well plate was sequenced on a separate single-read 150-cycle Illumina NextSeq 550 flow cell. As for the authors' bioinformatics: Because only junctional sequences without quality scores were contained in the immunoSEQ output, filtering matching that applied to full-length reads could not be performed. To assign V/J genes and CDR3, sequences were annotated against IMGT germline references using PyIR, a Python wrapper for IgBLAST v1.9. Reads with weak V/J assignments (E-value above 1e-6), missing CDR3, stop codons, out-of-frame junctions, or ambiguous translated residues were removed. V3J clonotypes were defined as sequences sharing the same inferred V gene, J gene, and CDR3 amino acid sequence. Percentage overlap between repertoires was computed as shared unique clonotypes divided by the size of the smaller repertoire. Richness of each repertoire was evaluated using RTK rarefaction, the Chao1 estimator, and Recon v2.1 estimates of unobserved clonotypes. Generation probabilities were computed with OLGA for all TCRbeta clonotypes obtained by the gDNA method from several donors. The clones in this table, taken by TCRdb from immuneACCESS, are in-frame only. Not every clone is retained; where verified, under half of the shortfall comes from an unresolved V gene, and the cause of the rest is unknown. The D gene and trimming were derived from the DNA, and the V and J assignments and clone size from that table. This sample is represented by a few hundred thousand clones; approximately 97% of them were singletons. The ten top clones hold 0.32% of the sample.

From cysteine to phenylalanine, the CDR3 is 15 amino acids long. Only the CDR3 region is kept as DNA, spanning 45 bases read in frame from base 1. Per the germline V gene, MGHRA is the CDR1 and YSYEKL is the CDR2. Relative to germline, V is missing 2 bases and J is missing 3 bases, with 5 bases of the junction outside any gene match. Donors were healthy HIV-negative adults with no recently reported acute infections or vaccinations. Every donor was a Caucasian adult living in Nashville, Tennessee, USA. CD8 memory samples were composed of magnetically selected CD45RO+ cells combined with CCR7-negative CD45RA+ effector memory (TemRA) cells. Blood was obtained by leukapheresis, after which PBMCs were separated by Ficoll-Histopaque density gradient centrifugation and cryopreserved in liquid nitrogen vapor phase. Purity and quantity of every magnetically sorted T cell population were checked by analytical flow cytometry. From each sorted fraction, genomic DNA was isolated and quantified by UV absorbance on a Nanodrop 2000c.

What was sequenced was memory CD8+ T cells sorted from blood. The meaning of the sample's cell subset or site label: CD45RO+ cells pooled with CCR7-negative TemRA cells. This receptor was taken from a man aged 25 to 40 in good health. The rearranged chain carries TRBV4-1 and TRBJ1-1; 8 bases in the middle match TRBD1. CDR3 protein: CASSQRQGADTEAFF. The sequenced DNA is TGCGCCAGCAGCCAAAGGCAGGGGGCGGACACTGAAGCTTTCTTT.